These 16 T cell receptor beta chains were sequenced from one sample in a study of cytomegalovirus exposure and HLA in healthy donors. Primers for the PCR totalled 60 Vbeta and 13 Jbeta. TCRdb's copy holds only in-frame clones and misses some; the assay was immunoSEQ multiplex PCR. Among about 170,000 clones listed, more than 80% were seen once. Sequenced input: PBMCs. The receptors derive from a young woman in good health and CMV-seronegative.

The rearrangement uses TRBV4-1 and TRBJ1-1; D is unresolved. The CDR3 contains 15 residues. With 0 bases removed from V and 1 base from J, the gap between germline ends came to 9 bases. CDR1 is MGHRA, CDR2 YSYEKL, per germline. For the CDR3, the DNA is TGCGCCAGCAGCCAAGAGAGGTCTCAGAACACTGAAGCTTTCTTT. Its translation is CASSQERSQNTEAFF.

V is TRBV18 and J is TRBJ2-7; TRBD2 matches 7 bases. The CDR3 totals 15 residues. Germline trimming cut 5 bases from V and 4 bases from J; bases unmatched to any gene: 11. Germline CDR1 KGHSH, CDR2 LQKENI. In nucleotides, the CDR3 is TGTGCCAGCTCAACCCGGGGTAGGGAGGGTTACGAGCAGTACTTC. Translated, it gives CASSTRGREGYEQYF.

This clone has just one count. The chain has TRBV27 and TRBJ2-3; weak D call: TRBD1 (6 bases). V lost 2 bases to trimming and J lost 2 bases, with 8 bases between them. This CDR3 spans 14 amino acids. Germline lookup yields CDR1 MNHEY and CDR2 SMNVEV (reference sequence). The CDR3 nucleotides read TGTGCCAGCAGTTTAGGACAGAACACAGATACGCAGTATTTT. Its translation is CASSLGQNTDTQYF.

This clone was recorded a few times. V is TRBV19 and J is TRBJ2-3; 7 bases are a match to TRBD1. CDR1 is LNHDA and CDR2 is SQIVND in the germline V gene (reference sequence). This CDR3 is 13 amino acids long. The junction had 4 bases not matched to a gene; V was cut back by 6 bases and J by 4 bases. CDR3 in DNA: TGTGCCAGTAGCATGACAGGGCCAGATACGCAGTATTTT. Amino acids: CASSMTGPDTQYF.

This clone was counted once. J is TRBJ1-2 and V is TRBV18, with D tentatively TRBD1 (5 bases). V was cut by 4 bases and J by 1 base, with 7 bases left in between. CDR1 is KGHSH, CDR2 LQKENI, per germline. The CDR3 contains 13 residues. CDR3 coding DNA: TGTGCCAGCTCACAACAGGTTAACTATGGCTACACCTTC. Amino acid sequence: CASSQQVNYGYTF.

This chain connects TRBV28 to TRBJ1-2, with 7 bases lining up with TRBD1. Unmatched junction bases numbered 7, after V lost 1 base and J lost 2 bases. In germline, CDR1 is MDHEN, CDR2 SYDVKM. This CDR3 is 16 amino acids long. The chain's CDR3 is CASSLLGQRVNYGYTF. The CDR3 bases are TGTGCCAGCAGTTTATTGGGACAGAGGGTGAACTATGGCTACACCTTC.

The chain couples TRBV6-5 to TRBJ1-5; D call uncertain. The CDR3 is made up of 15 amino acids. V was shortened by 0 bases and J by 5 bases, with 11 bases between the two germline ends. Germline V gene lookup returns CDR1 MNHEY and CDR2 SVGAGI. CDR3 coding DNA: TGTGCCAGCAGTTACTCTTTTCGCAGTGATCAGCCCCAGCATTTT. Its protein product is CASSYSFRSDQPQHF.

The chain joins TRBV30 to TRBJ1-1, with D unresolved. V was clipped by 1 base and J by 8 bases, with 11 bases between them. CDR3 length: 12 amino acids. Germline V gives CDR1 GTSNPN, CDR2 SVGIG (reference sequence). The CDR3 is CAWSASGGEAFF. The CDR3 bases are TGTGCCTGGAGTGCTTCCGGAGGGGAAGCTTTCTTT.

The rearrangement uses TRBV28 and TRBJ2-4; TRBD1 aligns across 7 bases. This CDR3 has 15 residues. Germline V CDR1 and CDR2: MDHEN, SYDVKM. V shed 6 bases and J 2 bases; nucleotides not matched to a gene: 7. The CDR3 DNA reads TGTGCCAGCAGAATAGACAGGGTTTCCAAAAACATTCAGTACTTC. It specifies CASRIDRVSKNIQYF.

In this sample, this clone turned up a few times. The genes are TRBV21-1 and TRBJ1-1; the table names TRBD1, a call not compared with the DNA. TRBV21-1 is a listed pseudogene. This CDR3 has 17 amino acids. The DNA of the CDR3 is TGTGCCAGCAGCAAAGAGCCTCAGGTCAGGGGGAACACTGAAGCTTTCTTT. Protein: CASSKEPQVRGNTEAFF.

The V call is TRBV15, the J call TRBJ2-7; the D is unclear. V shed 0 bases and J shed 3 bases, with 6 bases lying between them. The germline V gene encodes CDR1 LNHNV and CDR2 YYDKDF (reference sequence). The CDR3 is 13 residues long. For the CDR3, the DNA is TGTGCCACCAGCAGAGAACAGTTCTACGAGCAGTACTTC. Its protein product is CATSREQFYEQYF.

The rearrangement links TRBV6-5 to TRBJ2-1, with D possibly being TRBD2 (6 bases). Germline CDR1 reads MNHEY; CDR2 reads SVGAGI. V was cut by 6 bases and J by 10 bases, with 10 bases left in between. CDR3 size: 11 residues. CDR3 coding DNA: TGTGCCAGCAGCTCTAGCGAGGAGCAGTTCTTC. It yields the protein CASSSSEEQFF.

The chain has TRBV7-8 and TRBJ2-1, with 10 positions matching TRBD2. Germline-derived CDR1 and CDR2 are SGHVS and FQNEAQ. The CDR3 runs to 16 residues. V lost 2 bases and J lost 4; bases outside the gene matches: 5. CDR3 loop: CASSLKREGLYNEQFF. CDR3 sequence (DNA): TGTGCCAGCAGCTTAAAGCGGGAGGGCCTGTACAATGAGCAGTTCTTC.

This clone has only one observation. The chain joins TRBV11-3 to TRBJ2-2; no clear D. The V and J ends lost 4 bases and 1 base respectively, with 10 bases between them. The CDR3 is made up of 15 amino acids. Germline V lookup: CDR1 SGHNT, CDR2 YENEEA. CDR3 sequence (DNA): TGTGCCAGCAGCTCCGGGTCTATGAACACCGGGGAGCTGTTTTTT. This sequence encodes CASSSGSMNTGELFF.

Turning to this clone: The junction does not match germline at one end; this may be a read error. The chain joins TRBV7-9 to TRBJ1-1; a possible D gene is TRBD1 (5 bases). Germline-derived CDR1 and CDR2 are SEHNR and FQNEAQ (reference sequence). This CDR3 comprises 13 residues. As DNA, the CDR3 is TGTTCCAGCAGCAATTCCGGGGGTACTGAAGCTTTCTTT. Amino acid sequence: CSSSNSGGTEAFF.

The rearrangement joins TRBV10-3 to TRBJ2-7, with no clear D. Germline V gene sequence: CDR1 ENHRY, CDR2 SYGVKD. The CDR3 runs 11 residues. V was clipped by 4 bases and J by 4 bases, with 5 bases between them. CDR3 sequence: CAISVEYEQYF. CDR3 coding DNA: TGTGCCATCAGTGTTGAGTACGAGCAGTACTTC.